This T cell receptor beta chain was sequenced for a study of blood T cells in healthy people across ages. This CDR3 has 16 amino acids. Germline loops: CDR1 SNHLY, CDR2 FYNNEI. V shed 6 bases, J shed 0 bases, and the junction held 11 bases outside the gene matches. Through a sample-barcoded 5' primer and a J-beta primer mix, a second PCR was run for roughly 6 to 12 cycles. In TCRdb, the 5' RACE reads were re-called with MiXCR into one record per CDR3 protein. This sample has approximately 1,100,000 distinct CDR3 sequences, with 40% to 45% found just once. The clonotype comes from a woman aged 60-75 years in good health. The chain carries TRBV2 and TRBJ2-7; 7 nucleotides match TRBD1. The sample consisted of blood. CDR3 sequence: CASRPRQGVDSYEQYF. As DNA, the CDR3 is TGTGCCAGCAGGCCCCGTCAGGGGGTCGACTCCTACGAGCAGTACTTC. Full variable domain (outside the CDR3, taken from reference TRBV2 and TRBJ2-7): EPEVTQTPSHQVTQMGQEVILRCVPISNHLYFYWYRQILGQKVEFLVSFYNNEISEKSEIFDDQFSVERPDGSNFTLKIRSTKLEDSAMYFCASRPRQGVDSYEQYFGPGTRLTVT.